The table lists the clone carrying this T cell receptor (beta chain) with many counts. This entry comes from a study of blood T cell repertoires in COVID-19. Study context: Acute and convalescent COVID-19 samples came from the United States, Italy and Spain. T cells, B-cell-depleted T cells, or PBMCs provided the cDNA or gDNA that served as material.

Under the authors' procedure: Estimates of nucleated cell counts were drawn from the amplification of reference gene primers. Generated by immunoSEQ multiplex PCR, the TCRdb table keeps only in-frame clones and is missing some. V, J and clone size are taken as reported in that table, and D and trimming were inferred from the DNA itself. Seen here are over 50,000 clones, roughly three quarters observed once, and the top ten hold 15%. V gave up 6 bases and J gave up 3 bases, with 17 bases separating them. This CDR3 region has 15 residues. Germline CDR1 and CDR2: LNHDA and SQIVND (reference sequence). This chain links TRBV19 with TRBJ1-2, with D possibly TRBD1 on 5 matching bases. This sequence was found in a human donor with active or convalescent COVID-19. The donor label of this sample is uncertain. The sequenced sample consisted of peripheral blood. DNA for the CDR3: TGTGCCAGTAGCAACCCCAGGGCTGGGGACTATGGCTACACCTTC. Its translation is CASSNPRAGDYGYTF.